This entry lists 7 T cell receptor beta chains sequenced from one sample in a study of molecular identifiers for immune sequencing clone quantification. Using its own MiXCR run on the PCR reads, TCRdb lists one record per CDR3 protein. This table holds approximately 97,000 distinct CDR3 sequences, approximately 25% found once. The specimen was naive CD8+ T cells from blood, with Jurkat cell RNA spiked in. The subset was: FACS-sorted CD8+CD4-CCR7+CD45RA+ naive T cells. The receptors were gathered from a human donor in good health. Some libraries in this study had Jurkat cell RNA spiked in.

The gene calls are TRBV6-2 or TRBV6-3 and TRBJ1-5; D might be TRBD1 (6 bases). The CDR3 covers 15 residues. Germline V lookup: CDR1 MNHEY, CDR2 SVGEGT. The germline V and J ends were trimmed by 6 bases and 2 bases, with 14 bases remaining between them. CDR3 nucleotide sequence: TGTGCCAGCAGCTTACTCGACAGGCGCAATCAGCCCCAGCATTTT. Its translation: CASSLLDRRNQPQHF.

The chain joins TRBV29-1 to TRBJ1-1; D remains ambiguous. Germline V gene data show CDR1 as SQVTM and CDR2 as ANQGSEA. V lost 2 bases, J lost 7 bases, and 14 bases lay in between. This CDR3 has 13 amino acids. In nucleotides, the CDR3 is TGCAGCGTTGAATCCGTAAAGGACCGTGAAGCTTTCTTT. The encoded protein is CSVESVKDREAFF.

With regard to this clonotype: A read error may be the cause here, since a much bigger clone is one base away. The gene calls are TRBV10-2 and TRBJ1-5; TRBD1 agrees at 9 bases. The germline CDR1 and CDR2 sequences are WSHSY and SAAADI. The CDR3 is made up of 16 amino acids. The CDR3 here is CANSGQGPYGNQPQHF. The CDR3 nucleotides are TGCGCCAACAGTGGACAGGGGCCGTATGGCAATCAGCCCCAGCATTTT.

This sequence joins TRBV4-1 and TRBJ1-5, with D perhaps matching TRBD1 (5 bases). The germline V gene has CDR1 MGHRA and CDR2 YSYEKL. This CDR3 is built from 15 residues. Between the trimmed V and J ends, which lost 2 bases and 0 bases, there was a span of 8 bases. The CDR3 DNA reads TGCGCCAGCAGCCAACCTGACAGTAGCAATCAGCCCCAGCATTTT. Translation: CASSQPDSSNQPQHF.

This clonotype has more than one count but fewer than ten. A clone one base away is much larger, so this may be a read error. The gene calls are TRBV7-2 and TRBJ2-5; D unclear. The V gene's germline CDR1 is SGHTA and CDR2 FQGNSA. The V end was cut by 2 bases, the J end by 1 base, with 5 bases between. CDR3 length equals 13 residues. In nucleotides, the CDR3 is TGTGCCAGCAGCTTACGGGTCCAAGAGACCCAGTACTTC. This sequence encodes CASSLRVQETQYF.

The table lists this clonotype with many counts. The J gene is TRBJ2-3, the V gene TRBV27; TRBD2 is a possible D gene (6 bases). The CDR3 is made up of 15 amino acids. Germline V gene sequence: CDR1 MNHEY, CDR2 SMNVEV (reference sequence). The V and J ends lost 2 bases and 5 bases respectively, with 14 bases between them. The DNA of the CDR3 is TGTGCCAGCAGTTTAGCGGGATTTAGAGTAGATACGCAGTATTTT. The encoded protein is CASSLAGFRVDTQYF.

This clonotype was counted between two and nine times. The rearrangement links TRBV5-1 to TRBJ2-1; D assignment may be TRBD1 or TRBD2 (6 bases each). Germline CDR1 SGHRS, CDR2 YFSETQ. V was pared by 3 bases and J by 4 bases, with 17 bases between. The CDR3 runs to 16 residues. DNA for the CDR3: TGCGCCAGCAGCTCCGTTAGCGGAGGGGGGTACAATGAGCAGTTCTTC. Translation: CASSSVSGGGYNEQFF.